These 31 T cell receptor beta chains were all obtained from the same sample, sequenced in a study of blood T cell repertoires in COVID-19. Profiled with immunoSEQ multiplex PCR; TCRdb holds only in-frame clones, not every one. The table includes 90,000 to 140,000 clones, approximately 82% detected once. The sequenced material came from peripheral blood. The receptors derive from an elderly woman with acute or convalescent COVID-19.

The chain couples TRBV18 to TRBJ2-5; 9 bases fit TRBD1. The CDR3 sequence is 19 residues long. CDR1 KGHSH and CDR2 LQKENI come from the germline V gene. With V trimmed by 4 bases and J by 9 bases, 24 bases remained unmatched. CDR3 coding DNA: TGTGCCAGCTCACTGCAAAGGGACAGGGTTGCCGGGACTGCCGGGTCCCAGTACTTC. Its translation is CASSLQRDRVAGTAGSQYF.

This clone came up a few times. The chain recombines TRBV7-9 with TRBJ2-4; 7 bases are shared with TRBD1. With 3 bases clipped from V and 1 base from J, the junction kept 0 bases outside the gene matches. The CDR3 spans 14 residues. Germline-derived CDR1 and CDR2 are SEHNR and FQNEAQ (reference sequence). CDR3 sequence (DNA): TGTGCCAGCAGCTTGACAGGGGCCAAAAACATTCAGTACTTC. Protein product: CASSLTGAKNIQYF.

The chain joins TRBV18 to TRBJ2-3, with 8 bases identical to TRBD1. Trimming removed 8 bases from V and 5 bases from J; junction bases left unmatched: 6. Germline-derived CDR1 and CDR2 are KGHSH and LQKENI. The CDR3 spans 13 residues. CDR3 protein: CASADRAGDTQYF. CDR3 sequence (DNA): TGTGCCAGCGCGGACAGGGCTGGAGATACGCAGTATTTT.

The chain recombines TRBV21-1 with TRBJ1-5. TRBV21-1 is recorded as a pseudogene. The CDR3 contains 15 residues. The CDR3 region has the DNA TGTGCCAGCAGCTCGAGGGAGGGGTTTGATCAGCCCCAGCATTTT. It yields the protein CASSSREGFDQPQHF.

V and J are TRBV19 and TRBJ1-1, with no clear D. The CDR3 has 16 residues. Trimming removed 3 bases at V and 0 bases at J, with 14 bases between. Per germline, CDR1 LNHDA and CDR2 SQIVND (reference sequence). The CDR3 region has the DNA TGTGCCAGTAGTATCGACATTTACCGGATGAACACTGAAGCTTTCTTT. This translates into CASSIDIYRMNTEAFF.

This chain connects TRBV7-6 to TRBJ2-7; tentative D call: TRBD1 (6 bases). This CDR3 comprises 14 residues. Germline-derived CDR1 and CDR2 are SGHVS and FNYEAQ. V was pared by 6 bases and J by 2 bases, with 14 bases between. The CDR3 nucleotides read TGTGCCAGCAGTCAACCTGGGGGCCCCTACGAGCAGTACTTC. Protein: CASSQPGGPYEQYF.

V gene TRBV14 combines with J gene TRBJ2-2; 8 positions match TRBD1. The germline V gene has CDR1 SGHDN and CDR2 FVKESK. The CDR3 is 14 amino acids. The junction had 7 bases not matched to a gene; V was cut back by 7 bases and J by 6 bases. CDR3 bases: TGTGCCAGCAACTCAGGGGGCTTTGCCGGGGAGCTGTTTTTT. Its protein is CASNSGGFAGELFF.

This chain joins TRBV6-1 and TRBJ2-3, with 7 positions matching TRBD2. CDR1 is MNHNS, CDR2 SASEGT, per germline. This CDR3 comprises 17 residues. J was trimmed by 0 bases and V by 3 bases; bases with no gene match: 9. Here the CDR3 DNA reads TGTGCCAGCAGTGAGTGGGCTAGCGGTTTTAGCACAGATACGCAGTATTTT. Its protein is CASSEWASGFSTDTQYF.

The chain combines TRBV5-5 with TRBJ1-3; D unresolved. Germline-derived CDR1 and CDR2 are SGHKS and YYEKEE (reference sequence). V was cut by 5 bases and J by 2 bases, with 8 bases left in between. The CDR3 runs 13 residues. CDR3 sequence (DNA): TGTGCCAGCAGTCCCAAGCCTGGAAACACCATATATTTT. Amino acids: CASSPKPGNTIYF.

The chain employs TRBV5-1 and TRBJ1-5; D perhaps matches TRBD1 (6 bases). This CDR3 is 15 amino acids long. Between the trimmed V and J ends, which lost 4 bases and 0 bases, there was a span of 11 bases. In germline, CDR1 is SGHRS, CDR2 YFSETQ. CDR3 protein: CASSLEGVSNQPQHF. Written as DNA, the CDR3 is TGCGCCAGCAGCCTTGAGGGGGTTAGCAATCAGCCCCAGCATTTT.

This chain connects TRBV9 to TRBJ1-3, with TRBD1 matching 8 bases. Germline V gives CDR1 SGDLS, CDR2 YYNGEE. This CDR3 is built from 17 residues. Trimming took 0 bases from V and 0 from J; bases not matched to a gene: 5. CDR3 amino acids: CASSVEGDRPSGNTIYF. The CDR3 DNA sequence: TGTGCCAGCAGCGTAGAGGGGGACAGGCCCTCTGGAAACACCATATATTTT.

This chain joins TRBV5-1 and TRBJ1-1; 7 bases agree with TRBD1. Trimming took 4 bases from V and 1 from J; bases not matched to a gene: 4. Germline V lookup: CDR1 SGHRS, CDR2 YFSETQ. The CDR3 consists of 14 residues. CDR3 coding DNA: TGCGCCAGCAGCCCACAGGGGCAGAACACTGAAGCTTTCTTT. It translates to CASSPQGQNTEAFF.

The gene calls are TRBV12-5 and TRBJ1-5; D may be TRBD1 (5 bases). The CDR3 sequence is 18 residues long. Germline V lookup: CDR1 LGHNT, CDR2 FRNRAP. Deletions cut 1 base from V and 3 bases from J, with 19 bases between. CDR3 DNA: TGTGCTAGTGGTTTGGGAAGGGGAACGCTTTTTATCAATCAGCCCCAGCATTTT. It yields the protein CASGLGRGTLFINQPQHF.

The chain recombines TRBV24-1 with TRBJ2-2; maybe TRBD1 (6 bases). V lost 4 bases to trimming and J lost 5 bases, with 13 bases between them. The CDR3 is 15 amino acids. Germline V gene sequence: CDR1 KGHDR, CDR2 SFDVKD. DNA of the CDR3: TGTGCCACCAGTGACCCCACCGACAGGACCGGGGAGCTGTTTTTT. This codes for CATSDPTDRTGELFF.

The DNA of the CDR3 is TGTGCCAGCAGCTCCCCGGGTGAGGAGACCCAGTACTTC. Encoded protein: CASSSPGEETQYF. V gene TRBV5-4 combines with J gene TRBJ2-5; unclear D gene. CDR3 length: 13 amino acids. The ends were cut back, 3 bases at V and 5 bases at J, with 11 bases in the middle. Germline CDR1 and CDR2: SGHNT and YYREEE (reference sequence). The full variable domain, completed using reference TRBV5-4 and TRBJ2-5, is ETGVTQSPTHLIKTRGQQVTLRCSSQSGHNTVSWYQQALGQGPQFIFQYYREEENGRGNFPPRFSGLQFPNYSSELNVNALELDDSALYLCASSSPGEETQYFGPGTRLLVL.

A single count supports this clone. This sequence joins TRBV2 and TRBJ1-5, with D perhaps TRBD1 (5 bases). Looked up from germline, CDR1 is SNHLY and CDR2 is FYNNEI. Trimming took 6 bases from V and 9 from J, leaving 21 bases between them. The CDR3 is 15 residues long. Here the CDR3 reads CASSMGGLFGGPQHF. DNA for the CDR3: TGTGCCAGCAGCATGGGGGGACTGTTTGGTGGGCCCCAGCATTTT.

V is TRBV4-1 and J is TRBJ2-5, with 8 bases aligning to TRBD2. V was pared by 3 bases and J by 4 bases, with 10 bases of the junction left unmatched. Germline V CDR1 and CDR2: MGHRA, YSYEKL. CDR3 length equals 16 residues. In DNA form, the CDR3 reads TGCGCCAGCAGCCAGTTAAGCGGGAGAGGACGAGAGACCCAGTACTTC. Translation: CASSQLSGRGRETQYF.

The chain joins TRBV28 to TRBJ1-4, with D perhaps matching TRBD1 (5 bases). CDR1 and CDR2 (germline): MDHEN, SYDVKM. Trimming stripped 3 bases from V and 8 bases from J, with 13 bases between. This CDR3 contains 14 residues. The CDR3 reads CASSFGRVWEKLFF. The CDR3 bases are TGTGCCAGCAGTTTTGGCAGGGTGTGGGAAAAACTGTTTTTT.

The chain couples TRBV19 to TRBJ2-2; 9 bases align to TRBD1. This CDR3 is 16 amino acids long. Per germline, CDR1 LNHDA and CDR2 SQIVND (reference sequence). J was trimmed by 5 bases and V by 4 bases; bases with no gene match: 8. The CDR3 loop reads CASSNQQGARTGELFF. CDR3 coding DNA: TGTGCCAGTAGTAACCAACAGGGGGCGCGGACCGGGGAGCTGTTTTTT.

V gene TRBV5-1 combines with J gene TRBJ1-2; 10 bases line up with TRBD1. From germline, CDR1 is SGHRS and CDR2 YFSETQ. CDR3 length: 14 residues. The junction had 7 bases not matched to a gene; V was cut back by 3 bases and J by 8 bases. The CDR3 spells CASSYLGTGDGYTF. The CDR3 DNA reads TGCGCCAGCAGCTACCTAGGGACAGGGGACGGCTACACCTTC.

The rearrangement uses TRBV3-1 (or the pseudogene TRBV3-2) and TRBJ2-3; TRBD2 matches at 11 bases. CDR3 length: 18 residues. J lost 2 bases, V lost 4 bases, and 11 bases had no gene match. Germline V gene sequence: CDR1 LGHDT, CDR2 YNNKEL (reference sequence). CDR3 sequence: CASSLAEGLADNTDTQYF. CDR3 sequence (DNA): TGTGCCAGCAGCCTGGCGGAGGGACTAGCGGATAACACAGATACGCAGTATTTT.

This rearrangement joins TRBV6-2 or TRBV6-3 to TRBJ2-1; maybe TRBD2 (6 bases). In germline, CDR1 is MNHEY, CDR2 SVGEGT. V lost 2 bases, J lost 3 bases, and 8 bases lay in between. The CDR3 has 14 amino acids. The DNA of the CDR3 is TGTGCCAGCAGTTACGGAGCGGGCTACAATGAGCAGTTCTTC. This encodes CASSYGAGYNEQFF.

The chain is built from TRBV28 and TRBJ2-7, with D hard to call. The CDR3 is 12 residues long. Between the trimmed V and J ends, which lost 2 bases and 6 bases, there was a span of 8 bases. Germline CDR1 reads MDHEN; CDR2 reads SYDVKM. CDR3 sequence: CASSLLVTEQYF. In DNA, the CDR3 is TGTGCCAGCAGTTTACTAGTAACCGAGCAGTACTTC. The entire variable domain, with the rest obtained from reference TRBV28 and TRBJ2-7, is as follows: DVKVTQSSRYLVKRTGEKVFLECVQDMDHENMFWYRQDPGLGLRLIYFSYDVKMKEKGDIPEGYSVSREKKERFSLILESASTNQTSMYLCASSLLVTEQYFGPGTRLTVT.

This chain uses TRBV9 with TRBJ1-1; D call uncertain. The CDR3 totals 13 residues. CDR1 is SGDLS and CDR2 is YYNGEE in the germline V gene. V was trimmed by 0 bases and J by 5 bases, leaving 8 bases between them. The CDR3 sequence: CASSVVSGTEAFF. The CDR3 DNA follows: TGTGCCAGCAGCGTAGTATCGGGAACTGAAGCTTTCTTT.

This chain connects TRBV5-1 to TRBJ2-7; weak D call: TRBD1 (6 bases). CDR3 length equals 16 residues. In germline, CDR1 is SGHRS, CDR2 YFSETQ. Trimming shortened V by 0 bases and J by 0 bases, and 13 bases separated the two germline ends. The CDR3 loop is CASSLAFGQPSYEQYF. The CDR3 DNA reads as TGCGCCAGCAGCTTGGCCTTCGGACAGCCCTCCTACGAGCAGTACTTC.

In nucleotides, the CDR3 is TGTGCCAGCAGCTTTTTCGGGAGCGGCGAGCAGTACTTC. It yields the protein CASSFFGSGEQYF. The J gene is TRBJ2-7, the V gene TRBV7-7; maybe TRBD2 (6 bases). This CDR3 spans 13 amino acids. Germline-derived CDR1 and CDR2 are SSHAT and FNYEAQ (reference sequence). The ends were cut back, 3 bases at V and 6 bases at J, with 12 bases in the middle.

The chain links TRBV28 to TRBJ1-2; tentative D call: TRBD1 (6 bases). With 7 bases removed from V and 4 bases from J, the gap between germline ends came to 25 bases. The CDR3 runs to 17 residues. Per germline, CDR1 MDHEN and CDR2 SYDVKM. The CDR3 DNA follows: TGTGCCAGCAAAAGATCAGGGGTTGTTTTTCGTCGCTATGGCTACACCTTC. It translates to CASKRSGVVFRRYGYTF.

The chain recombines TRBV7-8 with TRBJ1-5, with TRBD1 matching over 8 bases. Germline assignment: CDR1 SGHVS and CDR2 FQNEAQ. The length of the CDR3 is 14 residues. J was trimmed by 2 bases and V by 6 bases; bases with no gene match: 3. The CDR3 reads CASSQDRGNQPQHF. The CDR3 DNA reads as TGTGCCAGCAGTCAGGACAGGGGCAATCAGCCCCAGCATTTT.

V is TRBV28 and J is TRBJ2-5; the match to TRBD2 covers 12 bases. Losses at the gene ends were 5 bases for V and 6 bases for J; bases not matched to a gene: 10. The CDR3 sequence is 16 residues long. Germline-derived CDR1 and CDR2 are MDHEN and SYDVKM. Written as DNA, the CDR3 is TGTGCCAGCAGTGCCCCTCGACTAGCGGGAGTTCAGACCCAGTACTTC. Its protein product is CASSAPRLAGVQTQYF.

Note on this clone: At one boundary the junction diverges from the germline segment, which might be a read error. The chain couples TRBV4-3 to TRBJ2-3; D may be TRBD2 (6 bases). Germline-derived CDR1 and CDR2 are LGHNA and YSLEER. The CDR3 consists of 14 residues. CDR3 DNA: TGCGCCAGCAGCCACTTAACTAGCACGGATACGCAGTATTTT. Encoded protein: CASSHLTSTDTQYF.

The genes are TRBV19 and TRBJ2-3, with 14 bases aligning to TRBD2. Germline values: CDR1 LNHDA, CDR2 SQIVND (reference sequence). The length of the CDR3 is 17 residues. V shed 7 bases, J shed 4 bases, and the junction held 10 bases outside the gene matches. The CDR3 loop is CASTKQPGLAGADTQYF. In DNA form, the CDR3 reads TGTGCCAGTACCAAACAACCGGGACTAGCGGGAGCAGATACGCAGTATTTT. The full variable domain, its missing parts supplied by reference TRBV19 and TRBJ2-3, is DGGITQSPKYLFRKEGQNVTLSCEQNLNHDAMYWYRQDPGQGLRLIYYSQIVNDFQKGDIAEGYSVSREKKESFPLTVTSAQKNPTAFYLCASTKQPGLAGADTQYFGPGTRLTVL.